This T cell receptor beta chain was retrieved from a study of spatial heterogeneity in lung cancer. About the research overall: Raw reads contained each unique TCR and UMI combination more than ten times on average. Overall study findings and caveats: More often at tumor resection than at routine follow-up, ubiquitous expanded tumor TCRs were detected in the blood.

In its sample, this clonotype was seen many times. Its target is unknown. Each TCR cDNA molecule bore a unique molecular identifier. In TCRdb, the 5' RACE reads were re-called with MiXCR into one record per CDR3 protein. The profile covers about 45,000 distinct CDR3 sequences, with roughly 12% appearing a single time and 42% taken by the ten largest. As to time point: sample taken at primary tumor resection. The authors sequenced whole RNA from tumor, nontumor lung or frozen PBMC without sorting. The donors were about 72 patients with non-small cell lung cancer that was early-stage and untreated. CDR3 length equals 13 residues. The V and J ends lost 1 base and 10 bases respectively, with 13 bases between them. From germline, CDR1 is SGHAT and CDR2 FQNNGV.

V is TRBV11-2 and J is TRBJ1-1; D uncertain. This clonotype originated in a female donor with early-stage non-small cell lung cancer. Sequencing was performed on PBMCs, taken at surgery. The CDR3 loop reads CASSLVSRAGAFF. The DNA for the CDR3 is TGTGCCAGCAGCTTAGTTAGTAGGGCTGGAGCTTTCTTT.